The 24 T cell receptor beta chains below all came from one sample that was sequenced in a study of T cell repertoires in cytomegalovirus infection (dated by TCRdb to 2018 to 2020). TCRdb lists the instrument as Illumina HiSeq 1500. The public sequencing data were trimmed at Q25 with fastp and processed into clonotypes with MiXCR by TCRdb, which kept only in-frame beta chains. CDR3 protein sequences are deduplicated, and each keeps its most common genes and DNA. The sample table shows about 150,000 distinct CDR3 sequences, and approximately 17% are seen once. The ten largest clones take up roughly 20% of the sample. The material sequenced was CD8+ T cells from PBMCs. The receptors were sampled from a human donor in good health (CMV status not recorded). Some clones in this sample may be carry-over from other donors' samples.

The rearrangement links TRBV9 to TRBJ2-7, with TRBD1 matching 8 bases. V lost 4 bases, J lost 3 bases, and 6 bases stayed unmatched. The CDR3 is 14 amino acids. CDR1 SGDLS and CDR2 YYNGEE come from the germline V gene. In DNA form, the CDR3 reads TGTGCCAGCAGCCCAGGACAGGGAAACTACGAGCAGTACTTC. It codes for CASSPGQGNYEQYF.

The rearrangement links TRBV4-3 to TRBJ1-2, with D hard to call. The CDR3 loop spans 15 amino acids. Per germline, CDR1 LGHNA and CDR2 YSLEER. Deletions cut 1 base from V and 4 bases from J, with 13 bases between. The chain's CDR3 is CASSQGRIGVYGYTF. The CDR3, as DNA: TGCGCCAGCAGCCAAGGCCGAATTGGAGTCTATGGCTACACCTTC.

In this sample, this clonotype turned up many times. This chain connects TRBV7-9 to TRBJ2-7; 12 bases are a match to TRBD2. The CDR3 length is 14 residues. Trimming removed 4 bases from V and 4 bases from J; junction bases left unmatched: 2. The germline gives CDR1 SEHNR, CDR2 FQNEAQ (reference sequence). CDR3 amino acids: CASSSTSGSYEQYF. CDR3 nucleotides: TGTGCCAGCAGCTCGACTAGCGGGAGTTACGAGCAGTACTTC.

This clonotype showed up just a few times. This rearrangement joins TRBV29-1 to TRBJ2-1; D is ambiguous. The germline V gene has CDR1 SQVTM and CDR2 ANQGSEA. The CDR3 totals 11 residues. With 2 bases removed from V and 5 bases from J, the gap between germline ends came to 4 bases. DNA for the CDR3: TGCAGCGTTGAACGCCACAATGAGCAGTTCTTC. It codes for CSVERHNEQFF.

This rearrangement joins TRBV27 to TRBJ2-7, with 9 bases identical to TRBD2. The germline gives CDR1 MNHEY, CDR2 SMNVEV (reference sequence). Losses at the gene ends were 8 bases for V and 0 bases for J; bases not matched to a gene: 8. The CDR3 has 15 residues. CDR3 in amino acids: CASHSGGSSSYEQYF. In nucleotides, the CDR3 is TGTGCCAGCCACAGCGGGGGGTCTAGCTCCTACGAGCAGTACTTC.

This clonotype was picked up a small number of times. The J gene is TRBJ2-5, the V gene TRBV28; either TRBD1 or TRBD2 may supply D (5 bases each). Germline CDR1 MDHEN, CDR2 SYDVKM. There are 15 residues in the CDR3. V lost 6 bases and J lost 4, with 18 bases in between. CDR3 residues: CASRPSGTLRETQYF. The CDR3 DNA sequence: TGTGCCAGCAGACCGTCGGGGACCTTAAGAGAGACCCAGTACTTC.

V is TRBV6-5 and J is TRBJ1-2, with unresolved D. This CDR3 comprises 13 residues. Germline V lookup: CDR1 MNHEY, CDR2 SVGAGI. V lost 4 bases, J lost 4 bases, and 10 bases lay in between. DNA for the CDR3: TGTGCCAGCAGTTCGTCCCTGGCCTATGGCTACACCTTC. This sequence encodes CASSSSLAYGYTF.

This clonotype has ten or more counts. This chain connects TRBV6-1 to TRBJ2-7; 8 bases map to TRBD1. V was clipped by 2 bases and J by 5 bases; unmatched bases: 11. CDR3 size: 16 residues. From germline, CDR1 is MNHNS and CDR2 SASEGT. CDR3 DNA: TGTGCCAGCAGTGAACAAGGGAGACAGGGGTACCACGAGCAGTACTTC. This encodes CASSEQGRQGYHEQYF.

This clonotype appeared once. The chain recombines TRBV28 with TRBJ2-3; TRBD2 matches 10 bases. The CDR3 extends over 16 amino acids. CDR1 MDHEN and CDR2 SYDVKM come from the germline V gene. V lost 6 bases, J lost 7 bases, and 13 bases stayed unmatched. DNA for the CDR3: TGTGCCAGCAGCTTAACCGGGACTAGCGTCCGGAATACGCAGTATTTT. Translating it yields CASSLTGTSVRNTQYF. Combining the CDR3 with reference TRBV28 and TRBJ2-3 gives the whole variable domain DVKVTQSSRYLVKRTGEKVFLECVQDMDHENMFWYRQDPGLGLRLIYFSYDVKMKEKGDIPEGYSVSREKKERFSLILESASTNQTSMYLCASSLTGTSVRNTQYFGPGTRLTVL.

This clonotype showed up many times. The genes are TRBV7-2 and TRBJ2-1, with TRBD2 identical over 12 bases. CDR1 and CDR2 (germline): SGHTA, FQGNSA. V dropped 1 base and J dropped 8; count of bases not matched to a gene: 3. The CDR3 is 15 amino acids. For the CDR3, the DNA is TGTGCCAGCAGCTTAGGAACTAGCGGGAGGTATGAGCAGTTCTTC. It translates to CASSLGTSGRYEQFF.

This clonotype has only a few counts. The gene calls are TRBV7-9 and TRBJ2-7; the D is unclear. The CDR3 sequence is 14 residues long. Trimming stripped 4 bases from V and 2 bases from J, with 12 bases between. In germline, CDR1 is SEHNR, CDR2 FQNEAQ (reference sequence). CDR3 residues: CASSSLIGPYEQYF. In DNA form, the CDR3 reads TGTGCCAGCAGCTCCCTGATAGGACCCTACGAGCAGTACTTC.

The chain uses TRBV7-3 and TRBJ2-7; D possibly uses TRBD1 or TRBD2 (5 bases each). Germline CDR1 reads SGHTA; CDR2 reads FQGTGA. Trimming removed 5 bases from V and 0 bases from J, with 14 bases in between. This CDR3 comprises 15 residues. CDR3 in amino acids: CASSAMVGPSYEQYF. CDR3 in DNA: TGTGCCAGCAGCGCAATGGTGGGACCCTCCTACGAGCAGTACTTC.

This chain links TRBV20-1 with TRBJ2-7; 8 bases agree with TRBD1. Germline lookup yields CDR1 DFQATT and CDR2 SNEGSKA (reference sequence). V was clipped by 4 bases and J by 0 bases; unmatched bases: 2. CDR3 size: 13 residues. DNA for the CDR3: TGCAGTGCTACGACAGGGGACTCCTACGAGCAGTACTTC. Its protein product is CSATTGDSYEQYF.

This chain joins TRBV4-1 and TRBJ1-1; D ambiguous. Between the trimmed V and J ends, which lost 1 base and 0 bases, there was a span of 9 bases. The germline V gene encodes CDR1 MGHRA and CDR2 YSYEKL. The CDR3 sequence is 15 residues long. CDR3 nucleotide sequence: TGCGCCAGCAGCCAAGTCCGTGGCATGAACACTGAAGCTTTCTTT. Protein product: CASSQVRGMNTEAFF.

The chain carries TRBV4-1 and TRBJ2-5, with 7 bases matching TRBD1. The CDR3 consists of 14 residues. Germline V CDR1 and CDR2: MGHRA, YSYEKL. V shed 3 bases and J 0 bases; nucleotides not matched to a gene: 1. The CDR3 nucleotides are TGCGCCAGCAGCCAGACAGGGAACCAAGAGACCCAGTACTTC. It yields the protein CASSQTGNQETQYF.

The CDR3 region has the DNA TGTGCCAGCAGCGCCTCAGGGATCTCCTACGAGCAGTACTTC. The encoded protein is CASSASGISYEQYF. This chain connects TRBV7-6 to TRBJ2-7, with D possibly TRBD1 on 5 matching bases. Germline values: CDR1 SGHVS, CDR2 FNYEAQ. The length of the CDR3 is 14 residues. V gave up 5 bases and J gave up 0 bases, with 11 bases separating them. The full variable domain, completed using reference TRBV7-6 and TRBJ2-7, is GAGVSQSPRYKVTKRGQDVALRCDPISGHVSLYWYRQALGQGPEFLTYFNYEAQQDKSGLPNDRFSAERPEGSISTLTIQRTEQRDSAMYRCASSASGISYEQYFGPGTRLTVT.

This clonotype was seen more than once but under ten times. The chain carries TRBV5-1 and TRBJ2-7, with TRBD2 identical over 7 bases. Trimming removed 5 bases from V and 1 base from J; junction bases left unmatched: 6. CDR1 and CDR2 (germline): SGHRS, YFSETQ. CDR3 length: 14 residues. CDR3 region: CASRKASGSYEQYF. The CDR3 DNA reads TGCGCCAGCAGGAAGGCTAGCGGATCCTACGAGCAGTACTTC.

This rearrangement joins TRBV6-1 to TRBJ1-5, with TRBD1 matching 9 bases. Trimming cost V 9 bases and J 5 bases; bases outside gene matches: 5. The CDR3 is made up of 13 amino acids. Germline values: CDR1 MNHNS, CDR2 SASEGT. CDR3 coding DNA: TGTGCCAGTCTGGACAGGGGCCATCAGCCCCAGCATTTT. It is translated as CASLDRGHQPQHF.

The V and J genes are TRBV28 and TRBJ1-5, with D hard to call. Germline lookup yields CDR1 MDHEN and CDR2 SYDVKM. This CDR3 has 14 amino acids. V was trimmed by 2 bases and J by 3 bases, leaving 8 bases between them. In DNA form, the CDR3 reads TGTGCCAGCAGTTTACGTGGGTACAATCAGCCCCAGCATTTT. Its translation: CASSLRGYNQPQHF. Supplemented by reference TRBV28 and TRBJ1-5, the full variable domain reads DVKVTQSSRYLVKRTGEKVFLECVQDMDHENMFWYRQDPGLGLRLIYFSYDVKMKEKGDIPEGYSVSREKKERFSLILESASTNQTSMYLCASSLRGYNQPQHFGDGTRLSIL.

This chain joins TRBV20-1 and TRBJ2-1; TRBD1 is a possible D gene (6 bases). This CDR3 spans 16 amino acids. Germline lookup yields CDR1 DFQATT and CDR2 SNEGSKA (reference sequence). The V end was cut by 3 bases, the J end by 1 base, with 16 bases between. CDR3 bases: TGCAGTGCTAGGGACCAATACAGGGTTTCCTACAATGAGCAGTTCTTC. Amino acids: CSARDQYRVSYNEQFF.

This chain links TRBV28 with TRBJ2-5, with D tentatively TRBD2 (5 bases). Germline CDR1 reads MDHEN; CDR2 reads SYDVKM. The V end lost 9 bases, the J end lost 5 bases, and 16 bases lay between the germline ends. The CDR3 sequence is 13 residues long. The DNA of the CDR3 is TGTGCCAGTAAGCGGAACCCCGGTGAGACCCAGTACTTC. This codes for CASKRNPGETQYF.

The J gene is TRBJ2-4, the V gene TRBV6-6; D ambiguous. The CDR3 totals 16 residues. Between the trimmed V and J ends, which lost 1 base and 0 bases, there was a span of 10 bases. Germline-derived CDR1 and CDR2 are MNHNY and SVGAGI (reference sequence). The CDR3 loop reads CASSYFEGRAKNIQYF. CDR3 coding DNA: TGTGCCAGCAGTTACTTCGAAGGACGAGCCAAAAACATTCAGTACTTC.

The rearrangement uses TRBV6-9 and TRBJ2-5, with 7 bases fitting TRBD1. Per the germline V gene, CDR1 is MNHGY and CDR2 is SVAAGI. The CDR3 runs 14 residues. The V gene end was trimmed by 7 bases and the J gene end by 0 bases; junction bases not matched to a gene: 5. In DNA, the CDR3 is TGTGCCAGCACTTGGACAGGCTACCAAGAGACCCAGTACTTC. Protein: CASTWTGYQETQYF.

V usage is TRBV27 and J usage is TRBJ2-1; no clear D gene. Trimming stripped 2 bases from V and 5 bases from J, with 7 bases between. Looked up from germline, CDR1 is MNHEY and CDR2 is SMNVEV (reference sequence). The CDR3 runs 13 residues. CDR3 region: CASSLAPDNEQFF. The CDR3 DNA reads TGTGCCAGCAGTTTAGCCCCTGACAATGAGCAGTTCTTC.